What follows are 30 T cell receptor beta chains derived from one specimen sequenced in a study of blood T cells in healthy people across ages. Alongside a J-beta primer mix, a sample-barcoded 5' primer served in a second PCR lasting about 6 to 12 cycles. TCRdb recomputed calls from the 5' RACE reads with MiXCR, one row per CDR3 protein. The top ten clones hold around 25% of a sample with 780,000 or so distinct CDR3 sequences, more than 50% of them seen once. Source material: blood. All receptors come from a man aged 35-49 years in good health.

This clonotype was counted ten times or more. The chain couples TRBV6-4 to TRBJ2-1; 9 bases fit TRBD2. CDR3 length: 14 amino acids. J lost 6 bases, V lost 3 bases, and 3 bases had no gene match. The germline V gene encodes CDR1 MRHNA and CDR2 SNTAGT. CDR3 nucleotide sequence: TGTGCCAGCAGTGAAGCGGGAGGAACCAATGAGCAGTTCTTC. It translates to CASSEAGGTNEQFF.

This chain uses TRBV6-2 or TRBV6-3 with TRBJ2-1; D tentatively fits TRBD1 or TRBD2 (5 bases each). The germline V and J ends were trimmed by 8 bases and 4 bases, with 15 bases remaining between them. Germline CDR1 reads MNHEY; CDR2 reads SVGEGT. The CDR3 has 14 residues. CDR3 sequence reads: CASWDPAGYNEQFF. In DNA, the CDR3 is TGTGCCAGCTGGGACCCCGCAGGGTACAATGAGCAGTTCTTC.

This clonotype was seen many times. The V and J genes are TRBV9 and TRBJ2-1; 9 positions agree with TRBD2. Losses at the gene ends were 3 bases for V and 0 bases for J; bases not matched to a gene: 4. The CDR3 has 16 amino acids. Germline assignment: CDR1 SGDLS and CDR2 YYNGEE. Written as DNA, the CDR3 is TGTGCCAGCAGCGCGAGTAGCGGGAGCTCCTACAATGAGCAGTTCTTC. This encodes CASSASSGSSYNEQFF.

This rearrangement joins TRBV3-1 to TRBJ1-2; D is undetermined. V dropped 1 base and J dropped 8 bases, with 8 bases sitting between them. The length of the CDR3 is 12 residues. Germline V lookup: CDR1 LGHDT, CDR2 YNNKEL (reference sequence). This CDR3 reads CASSQAGGGYTF. The CDR3 DNA reads TGTGCCAGCAGCCAAGCGGGAGGAGGCTACACCTTC.

V and J are TRBV2 and TRBJ2-6, with 10 bases that match TRBD1. CDR1 is SNHLY, CDR2 FYNNEI, per germline. CDR3 length: 18 residues. V gave up 4 bases and J gave up 2 bases; unmatched junction bases: 8. CDR3 bases: TGTGCCAGCAGTGGGGACAGGGGAAAACACGCTGGGGCCAACGTCCTGACTTTC. Encoded protein: CASSGDRGKHAGANVLTF.

V gene TRBV20-1 combines with J gene TRBJ2-7; TRBD2 matches at 8 bases. This CDR3 comprises 15 residues. In germline, CDR1 is DFQATT, CDR2 SNEGSKA (reference sequence). V was clipped by 3 bases and J by 3 bases; unmatched bases: 10. The CDR3 loop reads CSARELAETIYEQYF. CDR3 nucleotides: TGCAGTGCTAGGGAACTAGCGGAGACTATCTACGAGCAGTACTTC.

In its sample, this clonotype was seen a few times. The V gene is TRBV5-1, the J gene TRBJ1-1; D remains ambiguous. Trimming took off 2 bases at V and 5 bases at J, with 16 bases between the two ends. Per the germline V gene, CDR1 is SGHRS and CDR2 is YFSETQ. This CDR3 comprises 15 residues. The CDR3 spells CASSFYGDGATEAFF. The CDR3 coding sequence is TGCGCCAGCAGCTTTTATGGGGATGGAGCAACTGAAGCTTTCTTT.

The V gene is TRBV4-1, the J gene TRBJ2-5, with 8 bases matching TRBD2. The trim removed 2 bases at V and 1 base at J, leaving 6 bases unmatched. Germline V gene data show CDR1 as MGHRA and CDR2 as YSYEKL. This CDR3 has 16 residues. CDR3 DNA: TGCGCCAGCAGCCAATCTGGGCGGGGGGCCCAAGAGACCCAGTACTTC. It codes for CASSQSGRGAQETQYF.

This clonotype is a singleton in its sample. The gene calls are TRBV11-2 and TRBJ2-4; D may correspond to TRBD1 or TRBD2 (5 bases each). The V gene's germline CDR1 is SGHAT and CDR2 FQNNGV. The CDR3 runs to 13 residues. V lost 5 bases and J 13 bases, leaving 18 bases between the germline ends. For the CDR3, the DNA is TGTGCCAGCAGCGCCGGGGCCCCTAGGGGCCAGTACTTC. Its protein product is CASSAGAPRGQYF.

V gene TRBV10-3 combines with J gene TRBJ1-5, with TRBD1 as a possible D gene (5 bases). Looked up from germline, CDR1 is ENHRY and CDR2 is SYGVKD. This CDR3 comprises 14 residues. Trimming left V 4 bases short and J 7 bases short, with 14 bases between. CDR3 residues: CAISVEPGVQPQHF. Here the CDR3 DNA reads TGTGCCATCAGTGTGGAGCCGGGGGTCCAGCCCCAGCATTTT.

This clonotype was recorded once. The chain recombines TRBV28 with TRBJ2-2; TRBD1 matches 7 bases. Germline CDR1 reads MDHEN; CDR2 reads SYDVKM. The CDR3 sequence is 16 residues long. With V trimmed by 6 bases and J by 3 bases, 10 bases remained unmatched. The CDR3 is CASSTNRGVYTGELFF. CDR3 bases: TGTGCCAGCAGCACCAACAGGGGCGTATACACCGGGGAGCTGTTTTTT.

This clonotype occurred once. The chain links TRBV27 to TRBJ2-2, with D possibly TRBD1 on 5 matching bases. The germline V and J ends were trimmed by 6 bases and 7 bases, with 9 bases remaining between them. Germline CDR1 MNHEY, CDR2 SMNVEV (reference sequence). The CDR3 spans 12 residues. Here the CDR3 DNA reads TGTGCCAGCAGCAAGGGGATCGGGGAGCTGTTTTTT. Its protein product is CASSKGIGELFF.

The rearrangement joins TRBV5-1 to TRBJ1-1; weak D call: TRBD1 (6 bases). V dropped 2 bases and J dropped 0 bases, with 14 bases sitting between them. CDR1 is SGHRS and CDR2 is YFSETQ in the germline V gene. The CDR3 has 16 residues. In DNA form, the CDR3 reads TGCGCCAGCAGCTTCGAGGGGGTACGGATGAACACTGAAGCTTTCTTT. Its translation: CASSFEGVRMNTEAFF.

The gene calls are TRBV12-3 or TRBV12-4 and TRBJ2-3, with D unclear. V shed 0 bases and J shed 3 bases, with 16 bases lying between them. The CDR3 spans 17 residues. The CDR3 DNA is TGTGCCAGCAGTTTAGCCCCTGCGATCGGGCCAACAGATACGCAGTATTTT. Its translation is CASSLAPAIGPTDTQYF.

The chain employs TRBV11-2 and TRBJ1-1; D not certain. V was shortened by 0 bases and J by 1 base, with 6 bases between the two germline ends. CDR1 is SGHAT, CDR2 FQNNGV, per germline. The CDR3 sequence is 14 residues long. CDR3 sequence reads: CASSLDLQNTEAFF. The CDR3, as DNA: TGTGCCAGCAGCTTAGATCTCCAGAACACTGAAGCTTTCTTT.

V is TRBV7-9 and J is TRBJ2-3; D is ambiguous. Germline V gene data show CDR1 as SEHNR and CDR2 as FQNEAQ (reference sequence). The V and J ends lost 4 bases and 0 bases respectively, with 11 bases between them. The CDR3 covers 15 residues. As DNA, the CDR3 is TGTGCCAGCAGCTCTGACACAATAAGCACAGATACGCAGTATTTT. It is translated as CASSSDTISTDTQYF.

V gene TRBV6-1 combines with J gene TRBJ1-6; no reliable D call. Trimming stripped 3 bases from V and 0 bases from J, with 9 bases between. Germline lookup yields CDR1 MNHNS and CDR2 SASEGT. The CDR3 covers 16 residues. CDR3 sequence (DNA): TGTGCCAGCAGTGACCATGGGAGCTCCTATAATTCACCCCTCCACTTT. Its protein product is CASSDHGSSYNSPLHF.

This clonotype was picked up a small number of times. This sequence joins TRBV2 and TRBJ1-2, with D unclear. The length of the CDR3 is 14 residues. With 3 bases removed from V and 1 base from J, the gap between germline ends came to 9 bases. Per the germline V gene, CDR1 is SNHLY and CDR2 is FYNNEI. The CDR3 DNA is TGTGCCAGCAGTGAGAGCTTCAATAACTATGGCTACACCTTC. It codes for CASSESFNNYGYTF.

As DNA, the CDR3 is TGTGCCAGCTCTCCTACGAGCAATCAGCCCCAGCATTTT. Its protein is CASSPTSNQPQHF. This chain connects TRBV18 to TRBJ1-5; D ambiguous. CDR1 is KGHSH, CDR2 LQKENI, per germline. With 6 bases removed from V and 1 base from J, the gap between germline ends came to 7 bases. The CDR3 covers 13 residues.

The chain joins TRBV4-1 to TRBJ2-1, with TRBD1 identical over 8 bases. The germline V gene encodes CDR1 MGHRA and CDR2 YSYEKL. This CDR3 contains 14 residues. The junction had 3 bases not matched to a gene; V was cut back by 1 base and J by 7 bases. CDR3 sequence reads: CASSQGNRGNEQFF. DNA for the CDR3: TGCGCCAGCAGCCAAGGGAACAGGGGGAATGAGCAGTTCTTC.

The chain couples TRBV24-1 to TRBJ1-1; D gene unclear. V was shortened by 2 bases and J by 8 bases, with 11 bases between the two germline ends. This CDR3 is 13 amino acids long. Germline V CDR1 and CDR2: KGHDR, SFDVKD. CDR3 bases: TGTGCCACCAGTGATTCCCCTGCGGGAGAAGCTTTCTTT. Amino acids: CATSDSPAGEAFF.

This chain joins TRBV4-1 and TRBJ1-1, with D perhaps TRBD1 (5 bases). Germline CDR1 reads MGHRA; CDR2 reads YSYEKL. The ends were cut back, 3 bases at V and 4 bases at J, with 18 bases in the middle. This CDR3 has 16 residues. Here the CDR3 reads CASSHVPGAQGTEAFF. CDR3 sequence (DNA): TGCGCCAGCAGCCACGTACCGGGAGCCCAGGGCACTGAAGCTTTCTTT.

This chain joins TRBV12-3 or TRBV12-4 and TRBJ2-7, with 7 positions matching TRBD2. V gave up 3 bases and J gave up 3 bases; unmatched junction bases: 5. The CDR3 runs to 14 residues. The CDR3 coding sequence is TGTGCCAGCAGTTTTCATCCTAGCGGCTACGAGCAGTACTTC. Translating it yields CASSFHPSGYEQYF.

The V gene is TRBV29-1, the J gene TRBJ2-1, with 7 bases aligning to TRBD1. V was pared by 6 bases and J by 9 bases, with 8 bases of the junction left unmatched. Per germline, CDR1 SQVTM and CDR2 ANQGSEA. This CDR3 has 12 amino acids. DNA of the CDR3: TGCAGCGTCGCGACAGGGATCGGTGAGCAGTTCTTC. It encodes CSVATGIGEQFF.

The chain joins TRBV4-3 to TRBJ2-1; 9 bases are shared with TRBD2. The CDR3 runs to 15 residues. Germline lookup yields CDR1 LGHNA and CDR2 YSLEER. Trimming removed 1 base from V and 7 bases from J; junction bases left unmatched: 5. Written as DNA, the CDR3 is TGCGCCAGCAGCCAAGGGGGAGCGGGAGGTAATGAGCAGTTCTTC. Translated, it gives CASSQGGAGGNEQFF.

This chain uses TRBV20-1 with TRBJ1-1, with TRBD1 matching 12 bases. The CDR3 spans 15 residues. The V gene's germline CDR1 is DFQATT and CDR2 SNEGSKA (reference sequence). Losses at the gene ends were 5 bases for V and 4 bases for J; bases not matched to a gene: 8. The chain's CDR3 is CSAGGGQGAGTEAFF. CDR3 nucleotides: TGCAGTGCTGGCGGGGGACAGGGGGCCGGCACTGAAGCTTTCTTT.

This chain connects TRBV27 to TRBJ2-7; 8 bases align to TRBD2. The closer fit of TRBJ2-5 to the DNA end suggests the J call may be wrong. CDR1 and CDR2 (germline): MNHEY, SMNVEV (reference sequence). The CDR3 covers 15 residues. The CDR3 nucleotides are TGTGCCAGCAGTCCCGTCCCGGGGGGGCTGGAGACCCAGTACTTC. Its translation: CASSPVPGGLETQYF.

CDR3 residues: CASSQGQGAGGEQYF. Written as DNA, the CDR3 is TGTGCCAGCAGCCAAGGACAGGGGGCAGGCGGCGAGCAGTACTTC. The chain joins TRBV3-1 to TRBJ2-7; 10 bases line up with TRBD1. Per the germline V gene, CDR1 is LGHDT and CDR2 is YNNKEL (reference sequence). Losses at the gene ends were 1 base for V and 6 bases for J; bases not matched to a gene: 6. The CDR3 is 15 amino acids.

This clonotype was recorded only once. This rearrangement joins TRBV20-1 to TRBJ2-4; D uncertain. V shed 4 bases and J shed 0 bases, with 7 bases lying between them. The CDR3 is made up of 13 amino acids. Germline V gene data show CDR1 as DFQATT and CDR2 as SNEGSKA (reference sequence). The CDR3 nucleotides read TGCAGTGCTACCCCGGGAGCCAAAAACATTCAGTACTTC. Translating it yields CSATPGAKNIQYF.

The V gene is TRBV6-2 or TRBV6-3, the J gene TRBJ1-1, with unresolved D. From germline, CDR1 is MNHEY and CDR2 SVGEGT. The CDR3 has 15 residues. Trimming shortened V by 4 bases and J by 1 base, and 13 bases separated the two germline ends. This CDR3 is CASSSQWESNTEAFF. The CDR3 nucleotides are TGTGCCAGCAGTTCCCAGTGGGAGTCGAACACTGAAGCTTTCTTT.